Listed here is a single T cell receptor beta chain. Its antigen is currently not known. Base qualities are not recorded, but no much larger clone differs from it by a single base. The CDR3 regions of human TCRbeta chains were subjected to immunosequencing. Per the original workflow: Repertoire TCRs were matched against a reference library of SARS-CoV-2-specific TCRs generated with the MIRA antigen-specificity platform. Breadth was defined as the fraction of unique TCRs that were SARS-CoV-2-associated. Depth was defined as the fraction of total T cells that were SARS-CoV-2-associated. Using the MIRA data, each spike-specific TCR was mapped to the spike region that the TCR reacts to and placed in a CD4 or CD8 class. Log10-transformed breadth and depth values were compared by one-way ANOVA with Sidak's multiple comparisons tests. TCRdb retrieved this table from immuneACCESS and kept in-frame rearrangements only. Not all clones are present; in checked studies, unresolved V genes account for under half, and no reason is known for the remainder. V and J calls and clone size are as listed in that table; D and trimming were resolved from the DNA. The sample data list under 140,000 clones, and around 90% of these were observed just once. In total, the top ten clones hold 3.2% of the sample.

The time point label on this specimen signifies: baseline before first vaccination. Vaccinee samples were obtained from the UK trials COV001 and COV002, which included a single-blind randomized controlled phase 2/3 trial of AZD1222 (ChAdOx1 nCoV-19) in healthy adults. For TCRbeta chain sequencing, PBMC samples were collected from trial participants at day 0 and at day 28 after the second dose. The data derive from a study of T cell responses to AZD1222 COVID-19 vaccine (dated by TCRdb to 2020 to 2022). General notes on the study: AZD1222 recipients whose second dose came at about 4 weeks and those whose second dose came at about 12 weeks were combined into one group, since spike-specific TCR depth and breadth did not differ between the two schedules. TCR sequencing was performed for more than 230 trial participants, of whom 207 were given two doses of AZD1222 and approximately 25 were given two doses of MenACWY control vaccine. Enrollment into the trials was organized by age into subgroups of 18-55, 56-69 and 70-plus years, and those subgroups contained approximately 160, 26 and 62 TCR-sequenced participants, respectively. The research as a whole found: In the small 56-69-year group, the increase in depth fell short of significance, most likely because of low power. CD4 TCRs associated with the vaccine covered the entire spike protein, and the dominant responses were in regions 160-218 and 743-854. Reportedly, almost half of the unique spike-specific TCRs recognized epitopes lying outside the regions that are mutated in the B.1.351 and B.1.1.7 variants. Because no samples from the day 14 peak response were available, repertoires could be characterized only after the peak T cell response. Conclusions about previously exposed vaccinees were limited because only six or seven AZD1222 recipients were SARS-CoV-2 seropositive at baseline. Participants were mostly white British and included more females than males, and it was suggested by the authors that clonal diversity may have been underestimated. After two AZD1222 doses, spike-specific TCR breadth and depth were significantly higher than at day 0 and than in MenACWY recipients.

V lost 4 bases and J lost 0 bases; the stretch between them is 12 bases long. From its cysteine to its phenylalanine, the CDR3 spans 15 amino acids. Of the read, only the CDR3 DNA is kept; its 45 bases are in frame from base 1. Looking up the germline V gene yields CDR1 LGHNA and CDR2 YSLEER. This sequence was found in an adult in good health. The input for sequencing was peripheral blood, taken on day 0 of AZD1222 vaccination. The receptor chain draws on TRBV4-3 and TRBJ1-1, with the D gene not confidently named. The sequence in DNA is TGCGCCAGCAGCCTTCAGACCGGTATGAACACTGAAGCTTTCTTT. Translated, it gives CASSLQTGMNTEAFF.